Below are 9 T cell receptor beta chains sequenced from a single sample in a study of technical replicates of blood from several donors. Some clones are missing from TCRdb's copy, which holds only in-frame ones; the method was immunoSEQ multiplex PCR. The sample has about 68,000 clones; about 97% are singletons. Sequencing used T cells isolated from PBMCs. These receptors were obtained from a human donor in good health.

The chain has TRBV6-1 and TRBJ1-2, with TRBD1 matching over 9 bases. The CDR3 runs to 14 residues. Germline V CDR1 and CDR2: MNHNS, SASEGT. V gave up 7 bases and J gave up 3 bases; unmatched junction bases: 6. CDR3: CASTRQGGDYGYTF. In DNA, the CDR3 is TGTGCCAGCACCCGACAGGGGGGGGACTATGGCTACACCTTC.

The chain employs TRBV9 and TRBJ2-1; TRBD2 aligns across 10 bases. The CDR3 is made up of 16 amino acids. V gave up 0 bases and J gave up 6 bases; unmatched junction bases: 6. Germline V gives CDR1 SGDLS, CDR2 YYNGEE. CDR3 region: CASSVGPLAGSNEQFF. CDR3 bases: TGTGCCAGCAGCGTAGGTCCACTAGCGGGATCCAATGAGCAGTTCTTC.

Only one count was recorded for this clone. The chain uses TRBV6-5 and TRBJ2-5, with D possibly being TRBD1 (6 bases). V was trimmed by 2 bases and J by 5 bases, leaving 15 bases between them. The CDR3 consists of 15 residues. Germline V gene sequence: CDR1 MNHEY, CDR2 SVGAGI. For the CDR3, the DNA is TGTGCCAGCAGTTACCACCGGGACACCCAGGAGACCCAGTACTTC. Amino acid sequence: CASSYHRDTQETQYF.

V and J are TRBV5-1 and TRBJ2-1; D ambiguous. The CDR3 spans 14 residues. V lost 0 bases and J 9 bases, leaving 13 bases between the germline ends. CDR1 is SGHRS, CDR2 YFSETQ, per germline. The CDR3 here is CASSLETMSVEQFF. DNA for the CDR3: TGCGCCAGCAGCTTGGAAACCATGAGCGTTGAGCAGTTCTTC.

This chain uses TRBV25-1 with TRBJ2-1, with D possibly matching TRBD1 (5 bases). Trimming stripped 7 bases from V and 9 bases from J, with 10 bases between. CDR3 length equals 11 residues. CDR1 is MGHDK and CDR2 is SYGVNS in the germline V gene. The DNA for the CDR3 is TGTGCCAGCACGTGGGGCAGTGAGCAGTTCTTC. It is translated as CASTWGSEQFF.

The rearrangement links TRBV7-8 to TRBJ2-7; TRBD2 aligns across 7 bases. Germline assignment: CDR1 SGHVS and CDR2 FQNEAQ. There are 16 residues in the CDR3. Trimming at V came to 5 bases and at J to 6 bases, leaving 16 bases not matched to a gene. CDR3 region: CASSPKELANLVEQYF. The CDR3 DNA reads TGTGCCAGCAGCCCGAAAGAACTAGCGAACTTGGTCGAGCAGTACTTC.

The J gene is TRBJ2-7, the V gene TRBV27, with 10 bases identical to TRBD2. This CDR3 is built from 14 residues. After removal of 2 bases from V and 5 bases from J, the junction contained 3 bases not matched to a gene. In germline, CDR1 is MNHEY, CDR2 SMNVEV (reference sequence). The CDR3 reads CASSLRTSGDEQYF. The DNA for the CDR3 is TGTGCCAGCAGTTTAAGGACTAGCGGTGACGAGCAGTACTTC.

The chain has TRBV11-2 and TRBJ1-2, with TRBD1 matching over 9 bases. V dropped 5 bases and J dropped 6; count of bases not matched to a gene: 4. There are 13 residues in the CDR3. Germline CDR1 reads SGHAT; CDR2 reads FQNNGV. The chain's CDR3 is CASSRGQGHGYTF. In nucleotides, the CDR3 is TGTGCCAGCAGCCGGGGACAGGGCCATGGCTACACCTTC.

V is TRBV28 and J is TRBJ2-7; D is perhaps TRBD1 (6 bases). From germline, CDR1 is MDHEN and CDR2 SYDVKM. Trimming stripped 7 bases from V and 0 bases from J, with 16 bases between. The CDR3 totals 15 residues. CDR3 in DNA: TGTGCCAGCACCTCCAGGGGCCGAAGCTCCTACGAGCAGTACTTC. Translation: CASTSRGRSSYEQYF.